This TCR beta chain was sequenced during a study of PD-1 blockade in classical Hodgkin lymphoma. The study, taken as a whole, reports: Undefined causes, possibly disease activity or prior therapy, underlie the repertoire differences.

This table comes from immunoSEQ multiplex PCR, and its TCRdb copy is limited to in-frame clones, with some not included. The repertoire consists of over 35,000 clones, with around 83% occurring once and the leading ten covering about 6%. The CDR3 covers 18 residues. Patients all relapsed after autologous stem cell transplantation, and there was variation in brentuximab vedotin exposure. Each best response was a complete response, a partial response or progressive disease. Worth noting for this clone: As yet, its antigen is unknown.

The source was peripheral blood mononuclear cells (PBMCs), collected before the second cycle of nivolumab. This clonotype was sampled from a human donor with classical Hodgkin lymphoma. The J gene is TRBJ2-5, the V gene TRBV21-1; the table's TRBD2 call for D was not verified on the DNA. TRBV21-1 has pseudogene status. CDR3 sequence: CASSTTPTSGRARETQYF. The DNA of the CDR3 is TGTGCCAGCAGCACCACCCCTACTAGCGGGAGGGCCCGGGAGACCCAGTACTTC.